This T cell receptor (beta chain) was identified during a study of blood T cell repertoires in COVID-19. TCRdb's copy holds only in-frame clones and misses some; the assay was immunoSEQ multiplex PCR. The sample shows about 240,000 clones, around 87% of them seen only once. The V segment lost 4 bases and the J segment 4 bases; nucleotides outside the gene matches: 12. This CDR3 region has 16 residues. CDR1 and CDR2 (germline): MGHRA, YSYEKL. The specimen was PBMCs or T cells enriched from blood (not recorded which). This TCR derives from a middle-aged woman with acute COVID-19. The chain recombines TRBV4-1 with TRBJ1-2; the match to TRBD1 covers 7 bases. The CDR3 spells CASSPRQTGPSYGYTF. In DNA form, the CDR3 reads TGCGCCAGCAGCCCACGGCAGACAGGGCCCTCCTATGGCTACACCTTC.